The source of this TCR beta chain is a study of cytomegalovirus exposure and HLA in healthy donors. Researchers ran the PCR with 60 Vbeta and 13 Jbeta primers. Sequencing was performed with immunoSEQ multiplex PCR; in TCRdb, only in-frame clones are kept and a portion is missing. The sample data list 75,000 to 95,000 clones. The germline V gene encodes CDR1 KGHSH and CDR2 LQKENI. J lost 2 bases, V lost 2 bases, and 0 bases had no gene match. This CDR3 has 15 amino acids. Sequencing used PBMCs. The J gene is TRBJ2-7, the V gene TRBV18, with 13 bases that match TRBD2. The TCR comes from a woman aged 60-75 years in good health and CMV-seronegative. CDR3 loop: CASSPGTSGTYEQYF. The CDR3 region has the DNA TGTGCCAGCTCACCAGGGACTAGCGGGACCTACGAGCAGTACTTC.